This TCR beta chain appears in the sequencing data of a study of blood T cells in healthy people across ages. CDR3 size: 14 residues. Germline loops: CDR1 DFQATT, CDR2 SNEGSKA (reference sequence). The V gene lost 2 bases and the J gene lost 4 bases, with 9 bases spanning the gap. The second PCR ran about 7 to 12 cycles with a sample-barcoded 5' primer and J-beta primers. Tagging of each cDNA molecule was performed by a template-switch adaptor with 12 random nucleotides. Each sample yielded at least 2.5 million CDR3-containing paired-end reads. From the 5' RACE reads, TCRdb called clonotypes with MiXCR, one entry per CDR3 protein. The top ten hold 28% of the sample, which has 650,000 to 900,000 distinct CDR3 sequences, 62% seen once.

Sample: blood. This TCR was recovered from a man aged 30 to 39 in good health. The genes are TRBV20-1 and TRBJ1-6; D not certain. The CDR3 is CSARSGVYNSPLHF. In DNA, the CDR3 is TGCAGTGCTAGAAGCGGGGTATATAATTCACCCCTCCACTTT.